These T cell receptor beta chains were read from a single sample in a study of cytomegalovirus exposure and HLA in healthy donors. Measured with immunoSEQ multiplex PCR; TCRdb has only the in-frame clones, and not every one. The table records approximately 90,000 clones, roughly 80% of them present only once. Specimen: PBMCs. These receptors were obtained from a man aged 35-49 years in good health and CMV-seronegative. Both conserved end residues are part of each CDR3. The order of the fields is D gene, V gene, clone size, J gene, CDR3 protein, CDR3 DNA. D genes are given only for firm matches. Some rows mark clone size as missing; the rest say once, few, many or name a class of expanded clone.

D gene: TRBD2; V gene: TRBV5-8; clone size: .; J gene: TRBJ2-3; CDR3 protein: CASSLGREGPTDTQYF; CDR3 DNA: TGTGCCAGCAGCTTGGGGCGGGAGGGCCCGACAGATACGCAGTATTTT
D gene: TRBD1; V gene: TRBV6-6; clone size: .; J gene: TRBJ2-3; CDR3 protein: CASEDRGADTQYF; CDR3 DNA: TGTGCCAGCGAGGACAGGGGTGCAGATACGCAGTATTTT
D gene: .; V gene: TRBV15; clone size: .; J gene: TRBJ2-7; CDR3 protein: CATSRDGQLSYEQYF; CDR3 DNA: TGTGCCACCAGCAGAGACGGACAACTGTCCTACGAGCAGTACTTC
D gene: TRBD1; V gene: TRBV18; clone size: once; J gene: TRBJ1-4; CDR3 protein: CASSPGQGTEKLFF; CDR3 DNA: TGTGCCAGCTCACCAGGACAGGGGACTGAAAAACTGTTTTTT
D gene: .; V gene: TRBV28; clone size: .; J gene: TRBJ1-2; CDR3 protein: CASIPGMARPDYGYTF; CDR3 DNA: TGTGCCAGCATCCCGGGGATGGCAAGGCCCGACTATGGCTACACCTTC
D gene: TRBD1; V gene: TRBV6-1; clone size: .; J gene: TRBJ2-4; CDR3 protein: CASSWAQGGNIQYF; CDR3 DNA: TGTGCCAGCAGTTGGGCACAGGGGGGAAACATTCAGTACTTC
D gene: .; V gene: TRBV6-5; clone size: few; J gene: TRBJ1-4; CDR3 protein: CASSYVRTVEKLFF; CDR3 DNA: TGTGCCAGCAGTTACGTGAGGACAGTTGAAAAACTGTTTTTT
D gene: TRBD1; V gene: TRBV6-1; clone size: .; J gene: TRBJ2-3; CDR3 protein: CASIGDRGTDTQYF; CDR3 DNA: TGTGCCAGCATCGGGGACAGGGGAACAGATACGCAGTATTTT
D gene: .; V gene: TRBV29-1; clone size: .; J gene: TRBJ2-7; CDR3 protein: CSVEVGRGEQYF; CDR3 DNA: TGCAGCGTTGAGGTGGGCAGGGGCGAGCAGTACTTC
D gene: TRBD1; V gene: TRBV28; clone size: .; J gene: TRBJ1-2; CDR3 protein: CASSFGTGNYGYTF; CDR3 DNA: TGTGCCAGCAGTTTCGGGACAGGGAACTATGGCTACACCTTC
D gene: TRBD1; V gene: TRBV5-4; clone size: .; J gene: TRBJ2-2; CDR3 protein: CASSAGTGGRTGELFF; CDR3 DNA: TGTGCCAGCAGCGCCGGGACAGGGGGACGCACCGGGGAGCTGTTTTTT
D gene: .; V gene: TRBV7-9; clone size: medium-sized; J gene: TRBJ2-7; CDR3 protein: CASSSYYEQYF; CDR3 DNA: TGTGCCAGCAGCTCCTACTACGAGCAGTACTTC
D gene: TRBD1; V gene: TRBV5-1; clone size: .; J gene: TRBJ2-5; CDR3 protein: CASSLQGKSETQYF; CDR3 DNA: TGCGCCAGCAGCTTACAGGGGAAAAGCGAGACCCAGTACTTC
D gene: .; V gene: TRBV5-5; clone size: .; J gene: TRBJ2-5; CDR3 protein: CAGHRAPAETQYF; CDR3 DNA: TGTGCCGGCCACAGGGCACCCGCGGAGACCCAGTACTTC
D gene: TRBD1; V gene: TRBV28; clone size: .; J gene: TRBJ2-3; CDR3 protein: CASTPGQSTDTQYF; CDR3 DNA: TGTGCCAGCACCCCGGGACAGAGCACAGATACGCAGTATTTT
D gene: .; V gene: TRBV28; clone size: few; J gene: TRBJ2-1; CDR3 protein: CASSPDYPSYNEQFF; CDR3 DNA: TGTGCCAGCAGTCCTGACTACCCCTCCTACAATGAGCAGTTCTTC